A single T cell receptor (beta chain) is shown here with its context. The antigen is undetermined. This entry belongs to a study of cytomegalovirus exposure and HLA in healthy donors. Findings and limits, study-wide: Previously analyzed data showed that most TCR beta V segments were productive at a frequency of about 90% or about 30%.

Germline CDR1 reads SGHTS; CDR2 reads YDEGEE. The length of the CDR3 is 18 residues. Trimming took off 2 bases at V and 3 bases at J, with 21 bases between the two ends. Use of 60 Vbeta and 13 Jbeta primers characterized the PCR. Data came from immunoSEQ multiplex PCR; TCRdb stores just in-frame clones and leaves some out. The sample consists of 100,000 to 150,000 clones, roughly four fifths of them appearing once. The chain couples TRBV5-8 to TRBJ2-1, with D perhaps matching TRBD1 (6 bases). The sequence was obtained from a woman aged 50 to 60 in good health and CMV-seropositive. Sequencing was performed on PBMCs. The CDR3 here is CASSLGGWGARSYNEQFF. The CDR3 DNA sequence: TGTGCCAGCAGCTTAGGGGGTTGGGGTGCCAGAAGCTACAATGAGCAGTTCTTC. The full variable domain, rest sourced from reference TRBV5-8 and TRBJ2-1, is EAGVTQSPTHLIKTRGQQATLRCSPISGHTSVYWYQQALGLGLQFLLWYDEGEERNRGNFPPRFSGRQFPNYSSELNVNALELEDSALYLCASSLGGWGARSYNEQFFGPGTRLTVL.